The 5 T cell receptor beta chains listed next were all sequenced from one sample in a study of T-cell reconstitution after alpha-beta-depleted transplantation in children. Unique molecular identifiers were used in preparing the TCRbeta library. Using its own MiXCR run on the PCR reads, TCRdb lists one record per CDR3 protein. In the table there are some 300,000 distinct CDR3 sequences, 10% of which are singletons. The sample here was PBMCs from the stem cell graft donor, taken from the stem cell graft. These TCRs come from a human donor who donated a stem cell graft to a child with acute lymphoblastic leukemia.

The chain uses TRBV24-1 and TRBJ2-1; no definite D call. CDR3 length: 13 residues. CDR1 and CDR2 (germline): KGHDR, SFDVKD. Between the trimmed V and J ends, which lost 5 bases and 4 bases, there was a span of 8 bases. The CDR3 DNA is TGTGCCACCAGTGGACTGAAGTACAATGAGCAGTTCTTC. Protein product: CATSGLKYNEQFF.

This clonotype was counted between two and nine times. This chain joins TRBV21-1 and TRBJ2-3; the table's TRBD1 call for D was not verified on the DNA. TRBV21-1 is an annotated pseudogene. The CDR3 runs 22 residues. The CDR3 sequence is CASSIGTGGLLAGGLSTDTQYF. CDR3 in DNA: TGTGCCAGCAGCATCGGGACAGGGGGTTTATTAGCGGGAGGACTCAGCACAGATACGCAGTATTTT.

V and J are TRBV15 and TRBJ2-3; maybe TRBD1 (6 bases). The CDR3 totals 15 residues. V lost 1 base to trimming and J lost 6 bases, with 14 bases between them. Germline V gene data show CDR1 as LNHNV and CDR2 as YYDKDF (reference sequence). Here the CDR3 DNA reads TGTGCCACCAGCAGAGTTACCTGGGGGCCGGATACGCAGTATTTT. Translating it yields CATSRVTWGPDTQYF.

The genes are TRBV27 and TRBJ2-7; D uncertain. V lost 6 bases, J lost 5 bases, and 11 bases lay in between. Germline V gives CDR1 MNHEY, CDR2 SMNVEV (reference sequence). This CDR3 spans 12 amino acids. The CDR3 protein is CASSPGFNEQYF. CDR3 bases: TGTGCCAGCAGCCCCGGGTTTAACGAGCAGTACTTC.

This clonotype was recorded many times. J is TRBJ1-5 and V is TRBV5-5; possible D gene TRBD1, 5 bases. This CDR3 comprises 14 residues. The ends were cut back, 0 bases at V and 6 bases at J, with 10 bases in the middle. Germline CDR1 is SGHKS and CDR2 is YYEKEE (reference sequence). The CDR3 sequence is CASSLDTRAQPQHF. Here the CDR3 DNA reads TGTGCCAGCAGCTTGGATACCAGGGCTCAGCCCCAGCATTTT.